These T cell receptor beta chains were read from a single sample in a study of blood T cells in healthy people across ages. TCRdb fed the 5' RACE reads into MiXCR, producing one record per CDR3 protein. The table has approximately 850,000 distinct CDR3 sequences, around 45% seen once. Sequencing was performed on blood. The receptors come from a man in his 60s in good health. Both conserved end residues are part of each CDR3. The D gene is left open where the match is weak. Clone size is not always given. Where it is, it says once, few, many or a class for expanded clones.

v_gene: TRBV2
d_gene: -
j_gene: TRBJ2-3
abundance: -
CDR3aa: CASSMTGTDTQYF
CDR3nt: TGTGCCAGCAGCATGACTGGAACAGATACGCAGTATTTT

v_gene: TRBV7-9
d_gene: TRBD2
j_gene: TRBJ2-5
abundance: -
CDR3aa: CASSPTSGTDRRWETQYF
CDR3nt: TGTGCCAGCAGCCCGACTAGCGGGACGGACAGGCGATGGGAGACCCAGTACTTC

v_gene: TRBV15
d_gene: TRBD1
j_gene: TRBJ2-7
abundance: -
CDR3aa: CATSRDGWGTEIYEQYF
CDR3nt: TGTGCCACCAGCAGAGATGGCTGGGGGACAGAGATCTACGAGCAGTACTTC

v_gene: TRBV15
d_gene: -
j_gene: TRBJ2-1
abundance: few
CDR3aa: CATSSGVGNEQFF
CDR3nt: TGTGCCACCAGCAGCGGGGTCGGGAATGAGCAGTTCTTC

v_gene: TRBV3-1
d_gene: -
j_gene: TRBJ2-7
abundance: -
CDR3aa: CASSRETGTGVYF
CDR3nt: TGTGCCAGCAGCCGAGAGACAGGGACTGGGGTGTACTTC

v_gene: TRBV24-1
d_gene: -
j_gene: TRBJ2-5
abundance: -
CDR3aa: CATSDTGREETQYF
CDR3nt: TGTGCCACCAGTGATACAGGGAGGGAAGAGACCCAGTACTTC

v_gene: TRBV21-1
d_gene: -
j_gene: TRBJ1-1
abundance: few
CDR3aa: CASSKPGHRPEAFF
CDR3nt: TGTGCCAGCAGCAAACCGGGACACCGCCCTGAAGCTTTCTTT

v_gene: TRBV27
d_gene: TRBD2
j_gene: TRBJ2-3
abundance: -
CDR3aa: CASRPLAGGNTDTQYF
CDR3nt: TGTGCCAGCAGACCCCTAGCGGGGGGTAACACAGATACGCAGTATTTT

v_gene: TRBV30
d_gene: TRBD1
j_gene: TRBJ1-2
abundance: few
CDR3aa: CAWSETGGGYTF
CDR3nt: TGTGCCTGGAGTGAAACAGGGGGCGGCTACACCTTC

v_gene: TRBV15
d_gene: TRBD1
j_gene: TRBJ1-1
abundance: -
CDR3aa: CATSRENRGGMNTEAFF
CDR3nt: TGTGCCACCAGCAGAGAGAACAGGGGCGGGATGAACACTGAAGCTTTCTTT

v_gene: TRBV30
d_gene: -
j_gene: TRBJ2-1
abundance: -
CDR3aa: CAWSAGQTAYNEQFF
CDR3nt: TGTGCCTGGAGCGCCGGCCAGACAGCCTACAATGAGCAGTTCTTC

v_gene: TRBV11-2
d_gene: TRBD2
j_gene: TRBJ2-1
abundance: -
CDR3aa: CASSLWASGGHEQFF
CDR3nt: TGTGCCAGCAGCTTGTGGGCTAGCGGGGGGCATGAGCAGTTCTTC

v_gene: TRBV29-1
d_gene: -
j_gene: TRBJ2-3
abundance: few
CDR3aa: CSGRGASTDTQYF
CDR3nt: TGCAGCGGTCGGGGGGCCTCAACAGATACGCAGTATTTT

v_gene: TRBV12-3/TRBV12-4
d_gene: -
j_gene: TRBJ1-1
abundance: -
CDR3aa: CASSLRVFQIAEAFF
CDR3nt: TGTGCCAGCAGCCTCAGGGTGTTTCAAATAGCTGAAGCTTTCTTT

v_gene: TRBV2
d_gene: -
j_gene: TRBJ2-7
abundance: -
CDR3aa: CASSELLASSYNEQYF
CDR3nt: TGTGCCAGCAGTGAGTTGCTAGCGAGCTCCTACAATGAGCAGTACTTC

v_gene: TRBV10-2
d_gene: -
j_gene: TRBJ1-4
abundance: -
CDR3aa: CASNEGENEKLFF
CDR3nt: TGCGCCAGCAATGAAGGGGAGAATGAAAAACTGTTTTTT

v_gene: TRBV7-2
d_gene: TRBD2
j_gene: TRBJ2-5
abundance: -
CDR3aa: CASSTSSGGGQETQYF
CDR3nt: TGTGCCAGCAGCACGAGTAGCGGGGGGGGCCAAGAGACCCAGTACTTC

v_gene: TRBV7-9
d_gene: -
j_gene: TRBJ2-7
abundance: -
CDR3aa: CASSFPQDHKGLYEQYF
CDR3nt: TGTGCCAGCAGCTTTCCACAGGACCACAAAGGCCTCTACGAGCAGTACTTC

v_gene: TRBV5-1
d_gene: -
j_gene: TRBJ2-6
abundance: -
CDR3aa: CASSGGGLGSSGANVLTF
CDR3nt: TGCGCCAGCAGTGGAGGGGGTTTAGGGAGCTCTGGGGCCAACGTCCTGACTTTC

v_gene: TRBV6-1
d_gene: TRBD1
j_gene: TRBJ1-6
abundance: -
CDR3aa: CASSVTGGFSPLHF
CDR3nt: TGTGCCAGCAGTGTTACAGGGGGCTTTTCACCCCTCCACTTT

v_gene: TRBV14
d_gene: -
j_gene: TRBJ1-6
abundance: -
CDR3aa: CASSQGQNSPLHF
CDR3nt: TGTGCCAGCAGCCAAGGACAAAATTCACCCCTCCACTTT

v_gene: TRBV18
d_gene: -
j_gene: TRBJ2-3
abundance: -
CDR3aa: CASSPGPPSTDTQYF
CDR3nt: TGTGCCAGCTCACCAGGGCCGCCTAGCACAGATACGCAGTATTTT

v_gene: TRBV7-9
d_gene: -
j_gene: TRBJ1-1
abundance: -
CDR3aa: CASSLIRQKNTEAFF
CDR3nt: TGTGCCAGCAGCTTAATCCGACAGAAGAACACTGAAGCTTTCTTT

v_gene: TRBV6-2/TRBV6-3
d_gene: -
j_gene: TRBJ2-3
abundance: -
CDR3aa: CASSYRPTRTDTQYF
CDR3nt: TGTGCCAGCAGTTACAGGCCCACCCGGACAGATACGCAGTATTTT

v_gene: TRBV19
d_gene: -
j_gene: TRBJ1-4
abundance: -
CDR3aa: CASSLGETANEKLFF
CDR3nt: TGTGCCAGTAGTTTAGGAGAGACGGCTAATGAAAAACTGTTTTTT

v_gene: TRBV7-8
d_gene: -
j_gene: TRBJ2-7
abundance: few
CDR3aa: CASSLVGYGAYEQYF
CDR3nt: TGTGCCAGCAGCTTAGTGGGTTATGGGGCCTACGAGCAGTACTTC

v_gene: TRBV9
d_gene: -
j_gene: TRBJ1-4
abundance: many
CDR3aa: CASSVEGGGSEKLFF
CDR3nt: TGTGCCAGCAGCGTAGAGGGGGGGGGAAGCGAAAAACTGTTTTTT

v_gene: TRBV10-2
d_gene: TRBD2
j_gene: TRBJ2-4
abundance: few
CDR3aa: CASIPGTTWSDEQYF
CDR3nt: TGCGCCAGCATCCCCGGGACTACCTGGTCTGATGAGCAGTACTTC

v_gene: TRBV5-1
d_gene: -
j_gene: TRBJ2-5
abundance: -
CDR3aa: CASSLSRRPGETQYF
CDR3nt: TGCGCCAGCAGCTTGTCGCGGCGACCAGGAGAGACCCAGTACTTC

v_gene: TRBV29-1
d_gene: -
j_gene: TRBJ1-4
abundance: -
CDR3aa: CSVQRQGGEKLFF
CDR3nt: TGCAGCGTCCAACGGCAGGGAGGTGAAAAACTGTTTTTT

v_gene: TRBV7-2
d_gene: -
j_gene: TRBJ2-5
abundance: few
CDR3aa: CASSSGSGFFNEQYF
CDR3nt: TGTGCCAGCAGCTCCGGGAGCGGCTTTTTCAATGAGCAGTACTTC

v_gene: TRBV3-1
d_gene: -
j_gene: TRBJ2-7
abundance: -
CDR3aa: CASSLRPKSYEQYF
CDR3nt: TGTGCCAGCAGCCTCCGGCCTAAGTCCTACGAGCAGTACTTC

v_gene: TRBV29-1
d_gene: -
j_gene: TRBJ2-1
abundance: few
CDR3aa: CSGGGDSNEQFF
CDR3nt: TGCAGCGGGGGGGGGGACAGCAATGAGCAGTTCTTC

v_gene: TRBV2
d_gene: -
j_gene: TRBJ1-2
abundance: few
CDR3aa: CASSDGGGLAYGYTF
CDR3nt: TGTGCCAGCAGTGACGGCGGGGGGCTGGCCTATGGCTACACCTTC

v_gene: TRBV9
d_gene: -
j_gene: TRBJ2-6
abundance: -
CDR3aa: CASSGVQGAGANVLTF
CDR3nt: TGTGCCAGCAGCGGAGTTCAGGGAGCTGGGGCCAACGTCCTGACTTTC

v_gene: TRBV4-3
d_gene: TRBD1
j_gene: TRBJ1-2
abundance: -
CDR3aa: CASSQDQGGYGYTF
CDR3nt: TGCGCCAGCAGCCAAGATCAGGGGGGTTATGGCTACACCTTC

v_gene: TRBV2
d_gene: TRBD1
j_gene: TRBJ2-7
abundance: few
CDR3aa: CASSDRGTGAYEQYF
CDR3nt: TGTGCCAGCAGTGATAGAGGGACAGGGGCCTACGAGCAGTACTTC

v_gene: TRBV20-1
d_gene: -
j_gene: TRBJ2-5
abundance: many
CDR3aa: CSAPEPHRDLETQYF
CDR3nt: TGCAGTGCCCCAGAACCCCACCGGGACTTGGAGACCCAGTACTTC

v_gene: TRBV7-2
d_gene: -
j_gene: TRBJ2-1
abundance: -
CDR3aa: CASSLRGGYNEQFF
CDR3nt: TGTGCCAGCAGCTTAAGGGGAGGTTACAATGAGCAGTTCTTC

v_gene: TRBV7-2
d_gene: TRBD1
j_gene: TRBJ2-1
abundance: -
CDR3aa: CASSSRQGGFHEQFF
CDR3nt: TGTGCCAGCAGCAGCCGACAGGGGGGTTTTCATGAGCAGTTCTTC

v_gene: TRBV30
d_gene: -
j_gene: TRBJ2-7
abundance: -
CDR3aa: CAWSLGDSSYEQYF
CDR3nt: TGTGCCTGGAGCCTGGGGGACTCCTCCTACGAGCAGTACTTC

v_gene: TRBV29-1
d_gene: -
j_gene: TRBJ2-7
abundance: few
CDR3aa: CSVVKSGYEQYF
CDR3nt: TGCAGCGTTGTTAAATCAGGCTACGAGCAGTACTTC

v_gene: TRBV11-2
d_gene: TRBD1
j_gene: TRBJ2-7
abundance: few
CDR3aa: CASSLMPSGTGGDEQYF
CDR3nt: TGTGCCAGCAGCTTAATGCCCTCCGGGACAGGGGGCGACGAGCAGTACTTC

v_gene: TRBV7-8
d_gene: -
j_gene: TRBJ2-7
abundance: -
CDR3aa: CASNLKGRGYEQYF
CDR3nt: TGTGCCAGCAACTTAAAGGGGCGGGGCTACGAGCAGTACTTC

v_gene: TRBV20-1
d_gene: -
j_gene: TRBJ1-3
abundance: -
CDR3aa: CSAKQVGDSGNTIYF
CDR3nt: TGCAGTGCTAAACAAGTCGGGGACTCTGGAAACACCATATATTTT

v_gene: TRBV12-3/TRBV12-4
d_gene: TRBD1
j_gene: TRBJ1-2
abundance: -
CDR3aa: CASRRTGRISGYTF
CDR3nt: TGTGCCAGCAGACGGACAGGGCGGATTAGCGGCTACACCTTC

v_gene: TRBV6-2/TRBV6-3
d_gene: TRBD2
j_gene: TRBJ2-1
abundance: -
CDR3aa: CASSRIGLAGRNEQFF
CDR3nt: TGTGCCAGCAGTCGAATCGGACTAGCGGGGAGGAATGAGCAGTTCTTC

v_gene: TRBV3-1
d_gene: -
j_gene: TRBJ2-7
abundance: -
CDR3aa: CASSRGRTEEQYF
CDR3nt: TGTGCCAGCAGCCGCGGGCGGACGGAGGAGCAGTACTTC

v_gene: TRBV4-2
d_gene: TRBD2
j_gene: TRBJ2-1
abundance: -
CDR3aa: CASSQWRGDNEQFF
CDR3nt: TGTGCCAGCAGCCAGTGGCGGGGGGACAATGAGCAGTTCTTC